This T cell receptor beta chain is from a study of blood T cell repertoires in COVID-19. Per the original data handling: From reference gene primer amplification, estimates of nucleated cell counts were derived. The method was immunoSEQ multiplex PCR; TCRdb's version includes in-frame clones alone and lacks a portion of them. V and J calls and clone size are as listed in that table; D and trimming were resolved from the DNA. Of tens of thousands of clones in the sample, approximately 72% were seen once. Germline CDR1 reads SEHNR; CDR2 reads FQNEAQ (reference sequence). The V end lost 3 bases, the J end lost 5 bases, and 11 bases lay between the germline ends. The CDR3 has 13 amino acids.

The specimen was peripheral blood. The receptor was derived from an elderly woman with acute or convalescent COVID-19. The chain uses TRBV7-9 and TRBJ2-7, with no clear D. The CDR3 spells CASSFSLIDEQYF. The CDR3 bases are TGTGCCAGCAGCTTTAGTCTCATCGACGAGCAGTACTTC.